Here is one T cell receptor beta chain with its context. The data were produced by immunoSEQ multiplex PCR, yet TCRdb's version contains in-frame clones alone and is incomplete. The sample includes roughly 100,000 clones, 90% seen only once; the top ten take 6.7%. The data belong to a study of blood T cell repertoires in COVID-19. Study context: The cDNA or gDNA used as material had been derived from T cells, B-cell-depleted T cells, or PBMCs.

Source material: peripheral blood. This sequence originates from a man younger than 30 with COVID-19, enrolled during active disease.

The CDR3, as DNA: TGTGCCAGCAGCTGGGACTTGGTTTACGAGCAGTACTTC. Its translation: CASSWDLVYEQYF. The genes are TRBV5-5 and TRBJ2-7; TRBD2 is a possible D gene (6 bases). V was trimmed by 3 bases and J by 4 bases, leaving 11 bases between them. This CDR3 contains 13 residues. Per germline, CDR1 SGHKS and CDR2 YYEKEE (reference sequence). The complete variable domain, with remaining parts taken from reference TRBV5-5 and TRBJ2-7, reads DAGVTQSPTHLIKTRGQQVTLRCSPISGHKSVSWYQQVLGQGPQFIFQYYEKEERGRGNFPDRFSARQFPNYSSELNVNALLLGDSALYLCASSWDLVYEQYFGPGTRLTVT.